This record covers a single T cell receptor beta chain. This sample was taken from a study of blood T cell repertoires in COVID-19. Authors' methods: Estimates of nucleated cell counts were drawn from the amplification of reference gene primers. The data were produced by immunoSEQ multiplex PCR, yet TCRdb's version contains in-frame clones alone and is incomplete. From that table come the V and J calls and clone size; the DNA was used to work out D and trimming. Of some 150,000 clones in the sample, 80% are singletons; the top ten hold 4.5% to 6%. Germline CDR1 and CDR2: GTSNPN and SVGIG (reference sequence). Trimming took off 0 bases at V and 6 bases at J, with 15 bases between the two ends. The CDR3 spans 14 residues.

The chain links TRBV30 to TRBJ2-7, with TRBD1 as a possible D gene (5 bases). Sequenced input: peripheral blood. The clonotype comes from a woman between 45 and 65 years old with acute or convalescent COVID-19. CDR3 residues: CAWSVTTGFGEQYF. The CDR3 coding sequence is TGTGCCTGGAGTGTCACCACAGGTTTTGGCGAGCAGTACTTC.